This entry is about one T cell receptor beta chain. Its cognate antigen is unknown. These data come from a study of T cell responses to AZD1222 COVID-19 vaccine. Study-level points and caveats: The donors showed a predominance of white British ancestry and of females, with possible underestimation of clonal diversity. Samples come after the peak T cell response, not at day 14.

CDR1 MNHEY and CDR2 SVGAGI come from the germline V gene. This CDR3 has 14 residues. Trimming removed 0 bases at V and 1 base at J, with 7 bases between. Measured with immunoSEQ multiplex PCR; TCRdb has only the in-frame clones, and not every one. The table lists around 140,000 clones, approximately 90% of them singletons. The sequence came from an adult who received the AZD1222 COVID-19 vaccine. Sequencing used peripheral blood, obtained 28 days after the second AZD1222 dose. The chain links TRBV6-5 to TRBJ2-7, with D unclear. DNA for the CDR3: TGTGCCAGCAGTTACTCGTCTGGATCCTACGAGCAGTACTTC. It specifies CASSYSSGSYEQYF.